The entry below gives a single TCR beta chain sequence along with its context. This sample stems from a study of cytotoxic CD8 clonotypes in ibrutinib-treated CLL. This CDR3 comprises 13 residues. Germline V gives CDR1 ENHRY, CDR2 SYGVKD. V gave up 8 bases and J gave up 1 base, with 11 bases separating them. Sequenced by immunoSEQ multiplex PCR; TCRdb stores in-frame clones only, minus some. Of just over 200,000 clones listed, about 75% are singletons. V usage is TRBV10-3 and J usage is TRBJ1-1, with D possibly matching TRBD1 (5 bases). This clonotype was sampled from a human donor with chronic lymphocytic leukemia. Material: PBMCs, obtained after 12 months of ibrutinib treatment. Here the CDR3 reads CAIGGVTNTEAFF. CDR3 DNA: TGTGCCATCGGGGGGGTCACGAACACTGAAGCTTTCTTT.